The source of this T cell receptor (beta chain) is a study of tumor-infiltrating lymphocytes in primary liver carcinoma. Details on this clonotype: Antigen specificity is unknown. This CDR3 is missing its conserved last phenylalanine or tryptophan, likely due to a read error.

This CDR3 is 15 amino acids long. CDR1 is SGHDT and CDR2 is YYEEEE in the germline V gene. Study-wide results and limits: Tumors carried a top-250-clone fraction significantly exceeding that of blood (p = 0.039). Compared with tumor region pairs, tumor-adjacent and tumor-blood pairs overlapped less.

RNA and DNA were co-extracted from roughly 20-30 mg of unsorted bulk tissue. From roughly 470 ng total RNA, TCR beta cDNA was generated with a primer in the constant region. Library construction for TCR beta comprised three nested multiplex PCR rounds performed with slightly modified ARM-PCR. The first two PCR rounds used TRBV1-TRBV30 forward primers with a C-beta reverse primer, nine to eleven cycles each. TCRdb analysed the multiplex PCR reads with MiXCR anew, one entry per CDR3 protein. Here the sample spans 30,000 to 40,000 distinct CDR3 sequences, roughly 74% being singletons. This chain connects TRBV5-6 to TRBJ2-2; D could derive from TRBD1 or TRBD2 (5 bases each). Sequenced input: liver tumor tissue from sampling region 4. Subset denoted: tumor region T4, right-lateral pole. The origin of this receptor is a man between 35 and 55 years old with primary liver carcinoma and hepatitis B virus infection. In DNA form, the CDR3 reads TGTGCCAGCAGCTGGGGACGGACGAACACCTGGGAGCTGTTTTCT. The encoded protein is CASSWGRTNTWELFS.